The present entry profiles one T cell receptor (beta chain) with its context. No antigen is known for it. Germline V gives CDR1 SGHAT, CDR2 FQNNGV. Trimming took off 5 bases at V and 0 bases at J, with 11 bases between the two ends. The CDR3 length is 14 residues. This entry comes from a study of T cells in localized non-small cell lung cancer. Study-wide results and caveats: For the top 100 tumor clones, a median approximately 59 also appeared in adjacent lung. Longer overall survival was linked to higher blood T cell density. Because researchers sequenced only one region of the tumor, heterogeneity is still possible.

Profiled with immunoSEQ multiplex PCR; TCRdb holds only in-frame clones, not every one. The sample consists of approximately 35,000 clones, around 90% of them appearing once. The chain joins TRBV11-2 to TRBJ2-7; D is perhaps TRBD1 or TRBD2 (5 bases each). The receptor was derived from a man aged 40-75 years with stage II lung adenocarcinoma. Sequenced material: PBMCs, taken before any cancer treatment. In DNA form, the CDR3 reads TGTGCCAGCAGCCTACGGGACCTCTCCTACGAGCAGTACTTC. It translates to CASSLRDLSYEQYF. Using reference TRBV11-2 and TRBJ2-7 for the parts outside the CDR3, the full variable domain is EAGVAQSPRYKIIEKRQSVAFWCNPISGHATLYWYQQILGQGPKLLIQFQNNGVVDDSQLPKDRFSAERLKGVDSTLKIQPAKLEDSAVYLCASSLRDLSYEQYFGPGTRLTVT.